These 14 T cell receptor beta chains came from one sample sequenced in a study of molecular identifiers for immune sequencing clone quantification. TCRdb reprocessed the PCR reads via MiXCR and lists one record per CDR3 protein. The sample shows under 600,000 distinct CDR3 sequences, approximately 25% of them seen only once. Sequences were obtained from naive CD8+ T cells from blood, with Jurkat cell RNA spiked in. Subset of the sample: FACS-sorted CD8+CD4-CCR7+CD45RA+ naive T cells. The source of these receptors is a human donor in good health. Some libraries in this study had Jurkat cell RNA spiked in.

This clonotype was seen a handful of times. The rearrangement joins TRBV20-1 to TRBJ1-5; D is undetermined. The CDR3 loop spans 15 amino acids. V lost 3 bases and J lost 5, with 17 bases in between. Looked up from germline, CDR1 is DFQATT and CDR2 is SNEGSKA (reference sequence). CDR3 in amino acids: CSARLLFVADQPQHF. The CDR3 nucleotides read TGCAGTGCTAGGCTACTCTTTGTTGCGGATCAGCCCCAGCATTTT.

To note about this clonotype: The junction does not match germline at one end; this may be a read error. The chain is built from TRBV7-9 and TRBJ2-3, with TRBD1 matching 10 bases. This CDR3 comprises 16 residues. The germline CDR1 and CDR2 sequences are SEHNR and FQNEAQ (reference sequence). The CDR3 protein is CACSATGTGVLDTQYF. In nucleotides, the CDR3 is TGTGCCTGCAGCGCAACCGGGACAGGGGTTTTAGATACGCAGTATTTT.

This clonotype was counted a few times. The rearrangement uses TRBV12-3 or TRBV12-4 and TRBJ2-7; TRBD1 might be the D (5 bases). The CDR3 length is 15 residues. V lost 3 bases, J lost 7 bases, and 19 bases lay in between. CDR3 in DNA: TGTGCCAGCAGTTTTTTTGGGGCAGGACAAGGGGAGCAGTACTTC. It yields the protein CASSFFGAGQGEQYF.

This clonotype showed up many times. The chain carries TRBV7-2 and TRBJ2-1; 11 bases are shared with TRBD2. This CDR3 comprises 17 residues. Trimming removed 1 base from V and 4 bases from J; junction bases left unmatched: 6. Germline V gives CDR1 SGHTA, CDR2 FQGNSA. The CDR3 DNA reads as TGTGCCAGCAGCTTAGAACTAGCGGGAGATCTTTACAATGAGCAGTTCTTC. Amino acids: CASSLELAGDLYNEQFF. The complete variable domain, with remaining parts taken from reference TRBV7-2 and TRBJ2-1, reads GAGVSQSPSNKVTEKGKDVELRCDPISGHTALYWYRQSLGQGLEFLIYFQGNSAPDKSGLPSDRFSAERTGGSVSTLTIQRTQQEDSAVYLCASSLELAGDLYNEQFFGPGTRLTVL.

Regarding this clonotype: One junction end does not reproduce the germline sequence, and a read error may be involved. The CDR3 region is CASSQGSRTF. DNA of the CDR3: TGCGCCAGCAGCCAAGGTAGTAGGACCTTC. The J gene is TRBJ2-7, the V gene TRBV4-1, with no clear D. This CDR3 is built from 10 residues. CDR1 and CDR2 (germline): MGHRA, YSYEKL.

This clonotype was observed many times. The J gene is TRBJ2-7, the V gene TRBV4-1; either TRBD1 or TRBD2 may fit D (7 bases each). CDR1 is MGHRA, CDR2 YSYEKL, per germline. Trimming took off 3 bases at V and 3 bases at J, with 21 bases between the two ends. There are 17 residues in the CDR3. The CDR3 sequence is CASSHSHIRGGDYEQYF. CDR3 sequence (DNA): TGCGCCAGCAGCCATTCCCATATCAGGGGGGGGGACTACGAGCAGTACTTC.

This clonotype occurred many times. CDR3 protein: CASSSSWGATNEKLFF. The CDR3 nucleotides read TGTGCCAGCAGTTCTTCCTGGGGGGCAACTAATGAAAAACTGTTTTTT. The chain recombines TRBV28 with TRBJ1-4; maybe TRBD1 (5 bases). Trimming removed 4 bases at V and 0 bases at J, with 12 bases between. CDR1 is MDHEN and CDR2 is SYDVKM in the germline V gene. The CDR3 has 16 residues. The full variable domain, in which reference TRBV28 and TRBJ1-4 provide the parts outside the CDR3, is DVKVTQSSRYLVKRTGEKVFLECVQDMDHENMFWYRQDPGLGLRLIYFSYDVKMKEKGDIPEGYSVSREKKERFSLILESASTNQTSMYLCASSSSWGATNEKLFFGSGTQLSVL.

V gene TRBV12-3 or TRBV12-4 combines with J gene TRBJ1-2; the D is unclear. Trimming stripped 5 bases from V and 6 bases from J, with 7 bases between. The CDR3 has 11 residues. The CDR3 sequence: CASSLGNGYTF. In nucleotides, the CDR3 is TGTGCCAGCAGTCTAGGGAATGGCTACACCTTC.

V gene TRBV11-3 combines with J gene TRBJ2-3, with D unclear. Trimming took off 5 bases at V and 2 bases at J, with 11 bases between the two ends. Looked up from germline, CDR1 is SGHNT and CDR2 is YENEEA. The CDR3 sequence is 14 residues long. CDR3 loop: CASSSGLITDTQYF. CDR3 bases: TGTGCCAGCAGCAGTGGGCTGATCACAGATACGCAGTATTTT.

Comments on this clonotype: This may stem from a read error, because a much larger clone lies one nucleotide away. This chain connects TRBV7-2 to TRBJ2-7; 7 nucleotides match TRBD1. The CDR3 consists of 14 residues. The junction had 7 bases not matched to a gene; V was cut back by 3 bases and J by 5 bases. CDR1 is SGHTA and CDR2 is FQGNSA in the germline V gene. The CDR3 DNA reads TGTGCCAGCAGCTTGGGCTTAGGGGGCGACGAGCAGTACTTC. Translation gives CASSLGLGGDEQYF.

This clonotype was observed many times. The gene calls are TRBV7-9 and TRBJ2-7; the D gene is possibly TRBD2 (5 bases). Trimming pared 3 bases from V and 6 bases from J, leaving 12 bases between. Germline values: CDR1 SEHNR, CDR2 FQNEAQ (reference sequence). CDR3 length equals 13 residues. DNA for the CDR3: TGTGCCAGCAGCTTTATTCGCGGGCCCGAGCAGTACTTC. It translates to CASSFIRGPEQYF. Supplemented by reference TRBV7-9 and TRBJ2-7, the full variable domain reads DTGVSQNPRHKITKRGQNVTFRCDPISEHNRLYWYRQTLGQGPEFLTYFQNEAQLEKSRLLSDRFSAERPKGSFSTLEIQRTEQGDSAMYLCASSFIRGPEQYFGPGTRLTVT.

The chain uses TRBV11-2 and TRBJ2-7; 7 bases match TRBD1. CDR3 length: 16 amino acids. CDR1 is SGHAT and CDR2 is FQNNGV in the germline V gene. The V segment lost 0 bases and the J segment 6 bases; nucleotides outside the gene matches: 11. CDR3 nucleotides: TGTGCCAGCAGCTTAGAAGGGGGCAGGGGGAACGGCGAGCAGTACTTC. Its protein product is CASSLEGGRGNGEQYF.

CDR3 nucleotides: TGCGCCAGCAGCCAAGTCGCGGGGACAGTATGGGAGACCCAGTACTTC. Encoded protein: CASSQVAGTVWETQYF. The chain couples TRBV4-1 to TRBJ2-5; tentatively, D is TRBD1 (7 bases). V lost 1 base, J lost 5 bases, and 17 bases lay in between. The CDR3 length is 16 residues. Germline values: CDR1 MGHRA, CDR2 YSYEKL.

Ten or more counts support this clonotype. The genes are TRBV6-5 and TRBJ2-3, with D possibly being TRBD1 (6 bases). The V and J ends lost 4 bases and 2 bases respectively, with 13 bases between them. CDR3 length: 15 residues. Per the germline V gene, CDR1 is MNHEY and CDR2 is SVGAGI. The CDR3 bases are TGTGCCAGCAGTTTTTCCGGGACACACACAGATACGCAGTATTTT. Residues: CASSFSGTHTDTQYF.